This TCR beta chain appears in the sequencing data of a study of low-dose radiotherapy and immunotherapy resistance in tumors. Study background: Each patient was administered nivolumab intravenously at 240 mg, which was a flat dose, every two weeks, along with intravenous ipilimumab at 1 mg/kg every six weeks.

TRAV- and TRBV-specific primers, spanning alpha and beta chains, primed first-strand cDNA. For amplifying TCRs, the PCR ran for around 20 cycles with Phusion, which was used together with a constant-region primer and the adapter on the V primers. TCRdb itself ran the reads through MiXCR, one entry per CDR3 protein. The profile covers around 76,000 distinct CDR3 sequences, with less than 35% appearing a single time and 11% taken by the ten largest. This clonotype was detected ten times or more. The CDR3 consists of 11 residues. Germline V lookup: CDR1 LNHDA, CDR2 SQIVND (reference sequence). V was clipped by 7 bases and J by 8 bases, with 9 bases between them. Stated time point: before trial treatment.

Here the sequenced sample was PBMCs, taken before treatment. The chain employs TRBV19 and TRBJ2-1, with unresolved D. This clonotype was sampled from a female donor with ovarian cancer. CDR3 region: CASKGIYEQFF. For the CDR3, the DNA is TGTGCCAGTAAGGGAATCTATGAGCAGTTCTTC.